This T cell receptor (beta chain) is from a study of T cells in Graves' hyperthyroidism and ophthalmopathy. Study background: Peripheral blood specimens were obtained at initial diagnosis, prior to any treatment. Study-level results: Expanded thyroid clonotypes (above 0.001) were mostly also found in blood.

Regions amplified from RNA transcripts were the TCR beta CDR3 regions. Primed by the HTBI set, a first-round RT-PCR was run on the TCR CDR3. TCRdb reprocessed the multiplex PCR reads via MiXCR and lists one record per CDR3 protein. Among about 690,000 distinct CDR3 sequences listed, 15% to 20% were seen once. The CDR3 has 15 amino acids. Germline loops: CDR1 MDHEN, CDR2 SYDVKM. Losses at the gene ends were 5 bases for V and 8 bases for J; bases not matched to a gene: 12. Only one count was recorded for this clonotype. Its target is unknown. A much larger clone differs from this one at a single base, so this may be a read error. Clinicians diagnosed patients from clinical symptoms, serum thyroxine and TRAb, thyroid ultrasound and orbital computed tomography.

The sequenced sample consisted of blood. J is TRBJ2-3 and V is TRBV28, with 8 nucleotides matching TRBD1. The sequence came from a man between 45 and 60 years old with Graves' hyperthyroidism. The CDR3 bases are TGTGCCAGCAGTCTCGGACAGGGCGGGGTAGGTACGCAGTATTTT. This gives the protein CASSLGQGGVGTQYF.